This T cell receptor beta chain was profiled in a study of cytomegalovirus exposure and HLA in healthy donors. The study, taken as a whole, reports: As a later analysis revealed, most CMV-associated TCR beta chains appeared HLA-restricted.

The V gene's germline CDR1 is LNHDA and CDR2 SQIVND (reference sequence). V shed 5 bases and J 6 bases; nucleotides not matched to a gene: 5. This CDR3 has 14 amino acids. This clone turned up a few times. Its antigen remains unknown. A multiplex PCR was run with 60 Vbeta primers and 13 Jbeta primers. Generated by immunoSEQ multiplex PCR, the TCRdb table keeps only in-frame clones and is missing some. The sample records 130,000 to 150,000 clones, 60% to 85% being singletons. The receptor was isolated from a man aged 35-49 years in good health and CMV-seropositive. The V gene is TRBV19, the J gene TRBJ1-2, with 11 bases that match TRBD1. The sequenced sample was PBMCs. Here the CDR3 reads CASSPGQGVDGYTF. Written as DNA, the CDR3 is TGTGCCAGTAGTCCGGGACAGGGGGTTGATGGCTACACCTTC.